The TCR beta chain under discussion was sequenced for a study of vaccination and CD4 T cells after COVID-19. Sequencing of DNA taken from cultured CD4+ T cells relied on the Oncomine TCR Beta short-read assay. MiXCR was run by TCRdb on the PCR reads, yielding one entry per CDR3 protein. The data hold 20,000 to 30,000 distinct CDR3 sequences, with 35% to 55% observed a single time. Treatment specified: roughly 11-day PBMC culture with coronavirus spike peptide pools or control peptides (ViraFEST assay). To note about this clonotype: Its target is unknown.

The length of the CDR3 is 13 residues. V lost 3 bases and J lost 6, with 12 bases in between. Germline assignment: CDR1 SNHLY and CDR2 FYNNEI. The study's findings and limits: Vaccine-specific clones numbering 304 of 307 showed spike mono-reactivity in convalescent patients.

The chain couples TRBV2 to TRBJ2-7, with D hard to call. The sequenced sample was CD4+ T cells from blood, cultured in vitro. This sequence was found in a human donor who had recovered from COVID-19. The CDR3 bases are TGTGCCAGCAGTGATAGGGTTCTGAGCGAGCAGTACTTC. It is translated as CASSDRVLSEQYF.